Each of the 29 T cell receptor beta chains below was sequenced from the same sample in a study of blood T cell repertoires in COVID-19. Produced via immunoSEQ multiplex PCR; TCRdb's table is partial and in-frame only. The sample records 650,000 to 800,000 clones, around 90% being singletons. What was sequenced was peripheral blood. These receptors came from a woman younger than 30 with acute or convalescent COVID-19.

This rearrangement joins TRBV21-1 to TRBJ2-1; TRBD2, the table's D call, lacks a check against the DNA. TRBV21-1 is a pseudogene locus. The CDR3 contains 15 residues. The CDR3 spells CASSPTDVLDGEQFF. The DNA of the CDR3 is TGTGCCAGCAGCCCTACTGATGTACTAGACGGGGAGCAGTTCTTC.

The CDR3 coding sequence is TGTGCCAGCTATGCCCCGGGACAGGGACGATACGAGCAGTACTTC. Translation: CASYAPGQGRYEQYF. V usage is TRBV27 and J usage is TRBJ2-7; TRBD1 agrees at 9 bases. V trimming: 8 bases; J trimming: 4 bases; junction bases outside the gene matches: 12. In germline, CDR1 is MNHEY, CDR2 SMNVEV (reference sequence). CDR3 length: 15 residues.

The chain carries TRBV6-2 or TRBV6-3 and TRBJ1-1, with a tentative D call TRBD1 (5 bases). CDR3 size: 14 residues. The ends were cut back, 2 bases at V and 2 bases at J, with 9 bases in the middle. Germline CDR1 reads MNHEY; CDR2 reads SVGEGT. The CDR3 sequence is CASSYSGANTEAFF. The CDR3 region has the DNA TGTGCCAGCAGTTACAGCGGGGCAAACACTGAAGCTTTCTTT.

This CDR3 is CASSPSQVSGNTIYF. The CDR3 DNA is TGCGCCAGCAGCCCTTCCCAGGTGTCTGGAAACACCATATATTTT. The V call is TRBV5-1, the J call TRBJ1-3; D remains unclear. This CDR3 is 15 amino acids long. Germline lookup yields CDR1 SGHRS and CDR2 YFSETQ. Trimming pared 4 bases from V and 1 base from J, leaving 12 bases between.

V usage is TRBV5-6 and J usage is TRBJ2-3; 16 nucleotides agree with TRBD2. V shed 5 bases and J 3 bases; nucleotides not matched to a gene: 9. Germline lookup yields CDR1 SGHDT and CDR2 YYEEEE. CDR3 length equals 18 residues. This CDR3 is CASRSPGLAGGPTDTQYF. In DNA, the CDR3 is TGTGCCAGCAGGTCTCCGGGACTAGCGGGGGGGCCGACAGATACGCAGTATTTT.

Only a few counts were recorded for this clone. The chain carries TRBV29-1 and TRBJ2-7, with a possible D match to TRBD1 (5 bases). This CDR3 region has 14 residues. The germline CDR1 and CDR2 sequences are SQVTM and ANQGSEA. V lost 1 base to trimming and J lost 7 bases, with 17 bases between them. In DNA, the CDR3 is TGCAGCGTTGAAGGGCCGACAGACGTGTCAGAGCAGTACTTC. Protein sequence: CSVEGPTDVSEQYF.

This clone was recorded only once. The CDR3, as DNA: TGTGCCATCAGTGAGGAGAGGGCTAGCACAGATACGCAGTATTTT. It codes for CAISEERASTDTQYF. V usage is TRBV10-3 and J usage is TRBJ2-3, with D tentatively TRBD2 (5 bases). V was shortened by 2 bases and J by 0 bases, with 9 bases between the two germline ends. Per the germline V gene, CDR1 is ENHRY and CDR2 is SYGVKD. The CDR3 has 15 residues.

The V call is TRBV10-3, the J call TRBJ2-7; 9 bases fit TRBD1. V shed 0 bases, J shed 3 bases, and the junction held 0 bases outside the gene matches. This CDR3 comprises 14 residues. CDR1 ENHRY and CDR2 SYGVKD come from the germline V gene. The CDR3 DNA reads as TGTGCCATCAGTGAGTCGGACAGGGGCTACGAGCAGTACTTC. Translating gives CAISESDRGYEQYF.

This chain links TRBV4-1 with TRBJ2-7, with D maybe TRBD1 (5 bases). The CDR3 is 15 residues long. Looked up from germline, CDR1 is MGHRA and CDR2 is YSYEKL. V was cut by 1 base and J by 1 base, with 11 bases left in between. The CDR3 sequence: CASSQGPGASYEQYF. For the CDR3, the DNA is TGCGCCAGCAGCCAAGGACCTGGGGCGTCCTACGAGCAGTACTTC.

This chain links TRBV28 with TRBJ1-3; no definite D call. Germline CDR1 MDHEN, CDR2 SYDVKM. V was clipped by 6 bases and J by 3 bases, with 9 bases between them. The CDR3 spans 13 residues. CDR3 DNA: TGTGCCAGCAGCTTCGGTGGTGGAAACACCATATATTTT. Its translation: CASSFGGGNTIYF.

This clone was recorded a few times. V gene TRBV5-6 combines with J gene TRBJ2-2, with D uncertain. Germline-derived CDR1 and CDR2 are SGHDT and YYEEEE. The CDR3 runs to 13 residues. Trimming left V 4 bases short and J 7 bases short, with 11 bases between. CDR3 in DNA: TGTGCCAGCAGCACCGGTGAGGTCGGGGAGCTGTTTTTT. This translates into CASSTGEVGELFF.

This clone was counted a single time. J is TRBJ1-6 and V is TRBV19; 7 bases match TRBD1. The CDR3 extends over 15 amino acids. Per germline, CDR1 LNHDA and CDR2 SQIVND (reference sequence). Germline trimming cut 3 bases from V and 7 bases from J; bases unmatched to any gene: 6. This CDR3 reads CASSIRGGRNSPLHF. The CDR3, as DNA: TGTGCCAGTAGTATTAGAGGGGGCAGAAATTCACCCCTCCACTTT.

This chain links TRBV5-1 with TRBJ2-7; possible D gene TRBD1, 6 bases. Trimming cost V 2 bases and J 0 bases, with 9 bases left between them. Germline V gene sequence: CDR1 SGHRS, CDR2 YFSETQ. The CDR3 length is 14 residues. The CDR3 spells CASSLTGNSYEQYF. CDR3 in DNA: TGCGCCAGCAGCTTAACAGGGAACTCCTACGAGCAGTACTTC.

CDR3 sequence (DNA): TGTGCCACCAGTGCTTCACCGGGCCATCAGAGGGATGAGCAGTTCTTC. This gives the protein CATSASPGHQRDEQFF. The gene calls are TRBV24-1 and TRBJ2-1; a weak D match, TRBD2 (5 bases). The CDR3 contains 16 residues. V lost 5 bases and J 8 bases, leaving 21 bases between the germline ends. From germline, CDR1 is KGHDR and CDR2 SFDVKD.

The chain links TRBV24-1 to TRBJ1-2; D may be TRBD1 (5 bases). The length of the CDR3 is 14 residues. Germline V lookup: CDR1 KGHDR, CDR2 SFDVKD. Trimming shortened V by 2 bases and J by 2 bases, and 8 bases separated the two germline ends. The CDR3: CATSDSRGNYGYTF. The CDR3 DNA reads as TGTGCCACCAGTGATTCCCGGGGGAACTATGGCTACACCTTC.

The V call is TRBV4-1, the J call TRBJ1-4; D is possibly TRBD1 (5 bases). V was shortened by 0 bases and J by 0 bases, with 17 bases between the two germline ends. Germline V gene sequence: CDR1 MGHRA, CDR2 YSYEKL. This CDR3 spans 19 amino acids. CDR3: CASSQEYRWGVATNEKLFF. The CDR3 coding sequence is TGCGCCAGCAGCCAAGAGTACCGATGGGGGGTTGCAACTAATGAAAAACTGTTTTTT.

This sequence joins TRBV6-1 and TRBJ2-1; weak D call: TRBD2 (6 bases). Trimming took 2 bases from V and 0 from J, leaving 11 bases between them. The germline gives CDR1 MNHNS, CDR2 SASEGT. The CDR3 totals 16 residues. The CDR3 DNA is TGTGCCAGCAGTGAATGGGCGGGGCACTCCTACAATGAGCAGTTCTTC. Translation: CASSEWAGHSYNEQFF.

V gene TRBV5-1 combines with J gene TRBJ1-6; D gene ambiguous. The germline CDR1 and CDR2 sequences are SGHRS and YFSETQ. Between the trimmed V and J ends, which lost 6 bases and 9 bases, there was a span of 13 bases. The CDR3 contains 13 residues. The CDR3 protein is CASTTDGISPLHF. CDR3 coding DNA: TGCGCCAGCACCACCGACGGGATTTCACCCCTCCACTTT. Looking up the rest from reference TRBV5-1 and TRBJ1-6 gives the full variable domain: KAGVTQTPRYLIKTRGQQVTLSCSPISGHRSVSWYQQTPGQGLQFLFEYFSETQRNKGNFPGRFSGRQFSNSRSEMNVSTLELGDSALYLCASTTDGISPLHFGNGTRLTVT.

V usage is TRBV7-9 and J usage is TRBJ2-3; TRBD2 matches 8 bases. Germline V gives CDR1 SEHNR, CDR2 FQNEAQ (reference sequence). The CDR3 consists of 15 residues. Trimming removed 0 bases from V and 3 bases from J; junction bases left unmatched: 2. The CDR3, as DNA: TGTGCCAGCAGCTTAGCGAGCGGGGGAACAGATACGCAGTATTTT. It codes for CASSLASGGTDTQYF. Variable domain in full (rest from reference TRBV7-9 and TRBJ2-3): DTGVSQNPRHKITKRGQNVTFRCDPISEHNRLYWYRQTLGQGPEFLTYFQNEAQLEKSRLLSDRFSAERPKGSFSTLEIQRTEQGDSAMYLCASSLASGGTDTQYFGPGTRLTVL.

The chain uses TRBV7-6 and TRBJ2-2, with 8 positions matching TRBD2. The CDR3 is made up of 14 amino acids. Losses at the gene ends were 4 bases for V and 7 bases for J; bases not matched to a gene: 5. CDR1 is SGHVS, CDR2 FNYEAQ, per germline. As DNA, the CDR3 is TGTGCCAGCAGCTCACGGGGGGGCGACGGGGAGCTGTTTTTT. It specifies CASSSRGGDGELFF.

The gene calls are TRBV12-3 or TRBV12-4 and TRBJ1-1; the D is unclear. The CDR3 has 13 amino acids. V was pared by 1 base and J by 7 bases, with 10 bases between. CDR3 sequence: CASSLGLAGEAFF. CDR3 nucleotides: TGTGCCAGCAGTTTAGGTTTGGCGGGTGAAGCTTTCTTT.

The chain combines TRBV19 with TRBJ1-1; D perhaps matches TRBD1 (6 bases). V was clipped by 4 bases and J by 3 bases, with 12 bases between them. Germline lookup yields CDR1 LNHDA and CDR2 SQIVND (reference sequence). This CDR3 is 14 amino acids long. CDR3 sequence (DNA): TGTGCCAGTAGTAGGGACACTCCGGACACTGAAGCTTTCTTT. It yields the protein CASSRDTPDTEAFF. The variable domain in full, with the rest retrieved from reference TRBV19 and TRBJ1-1, is DGGITQSPKYLFRKEGQNVTLSCEQNLNHDAMYWYRQDPGQGLRLIYYSQIVNDFQKGDIAEGYSVSREKKESFPLTVTSAQKNPTAFYLCASSRDTPDTEAFFGQGTRLTVV.

The chain has TRBV2 and TRBJ1-3; 11 bases line up with TRBD1. The V and J ends lost 6 bases and 0 bases, in that order; junction bases with no gene match: 7. The CDR3 runs 17 residues. Looked up from germline, CDR1 is SNHLY and CDR2 is FYNNEI. Written as DNA, the CDR3 is TGTGCCAGCAGGAAGGACAGGGGGCTATTCTCTGGAAACACCATATATTTT. The encoded protein is CASRKDRGLFSGNTIYF.

V gene TRBV7-2 combines with J gene TRBJ1-1; D ambiguous. The CDR3 contains 15 residues. In germline, CDR1 is SGHTA, CDR2 FQGNSA. V lost 0 bases and J 2 bases, leaving 10 bases between the germline ends. CDR3 in DNA: TGTGCCAGCAGCTTAGCGCTAGTTAAAAACACTGAAGCTTTCTTT. Its protein product is CASSLALVKNTEAFF.

The chain uses TRBV28 and TRBJ1-5; D gene unclear. V was trimmed by 2 bases and J by 0 bases, leaving 14 bases between them. CDR3 size: 17 residues. Per the germline V gene, CDR1 is MDHEN and CDR2 is SYDVKM. The CDR3: CASSLIVQSDSNQPQHF. The CDR3 DNA is TGTGCCAGCAGTTTAATCGTACAGTCAGATAGCAATCAGCCCCAGCATTTT.

The chain is built from TRBV14 and TRBJ2-7; weak D call: TRBD1 (5 bases). There are 15 residues in the CDR3. The V gene lost 0 bases and the J gene lost 4 bases, with 13 bases spanning the gap. Germline V gene sequence: CDR1 SGHDN, CDR2 FVKESK. The CDR3 region is CASSQDGRVKYEQYF. Here the CDR3 DNA reads TGTGCCAGCAGCCAAGACGGCAGGGTGAAGTACGAGCAGTACTTC.

The V gene is TRBV30, the J gene TRBJ1-1; D is possibly TRBD1 (5 bases). In germline, CDR1 is GTSNPN, CDR2 SVGIG (reference sequence). The length of the CDR3 is 15 residues. The V end lost 2 bases, the J end lost 4 bases, and 17 bases lay between the germline ends. The CDR3 protein is CAWSSVRGSSTEAFF. The DNA of the CDR3 is TGTGCCTGGAGTAGTGTCCGGGGGAGTTCCACTGAAGCTTTCTTT.

The J gene is TRBJ2-3, the V gene TRBV7-9; D remains ambiguous. Germline loops: CDR1 SEHNR, CDR2 FQNEAQ (reference sequence). CDR3 length: 12 residues. Between the trimmed V and J ends, which lost 6 bases and 6 bases, there was a span of 10 bases. The CDR3 region has the DNA TGTGCCAGCAGGGTCAGGTGGGATACGCAGTATTTT. This gives the protein CASRVRWDTQYF. The full variable domain, in which reference TRBV7-9 and TRBJ2-3 provide the parts outside the CDR3, is DTGVSQNPRHKITKRGQNVTFRCDPISEHNRLYWYRQTLGQGPEFLTYFQNEAQLEKSRLLSDRFSAERPKGSFSTLEIQRTEQGDSAMYLCASRVRWDTQYFGPGTRLTVL.

This chain joins TRBV19 and TRBJ1-2; 8 bases map to TRBD1. The CDR3 runs to 15 residues. The junction had 11 bases not matched to a gene; V was cut back by 7 bases and J by 4 bases. Germline loops: CDR1 LNHDA, CDR2 SQIVND (reference sequence). The CDR3 region is CASNLEGQVLYGYTF. The CDR3, as DNA: TGTGCCAGTAACCTTGAGGGACAGGTACTCTATGGCTACACCTTC.